The 10 T cell receptor beta chains in this list originate from one sample, sequenced in a study of OX40 agonist ivuxolimab in advanced cancers. Profiled with immunoSEQ multiplex PCR; TCRdb holds only in-frame clones, not every one. The sample carries 63,000 or so clones, 85% to 90% recorded once. Sequenced here: CD4+ or CD8+ T cells sorted from blood, sampled in a trial of the OX40 agonist ivuxolimab. Receptors originate from an adult with an advanced solid tumor such as melanoma, head and neck, liver or kidney cancer.

CDR3: CASSVTGGNTEAFF. CDR3 in DNA: TGTGCCAGCAGCGTCACAGGGGGAAACACTGAAGCTTTCTTT. The rearrangement links TRBV7-3 to TRBJ1-1; 8 nucleotides align to TRBD1. Unmatched junction bases numbered 4, after V lost 5 bases and J lost 2 bases. Germline CDR1 is SGHTA and CDR2 is FQGTGA. There are 14 residues in the CDR3.

J is TRBJ2-1 and V is TRBV5-1; no reliable D call. Germline CDR1 reads SGHRS; CDR2 reads YFSETQ. The CDR3 contains 15 residues. With 0 bases removed from V and 2 bases from J, the gap between germline ends came to 9 bases. The CDR3 sequence is CASSLEGQAYNEQFF. CDR3 DNA sequence: TGCGCCAGCAGCTTGGAGGGCCAGGCCTACAATGAGCAGTTCTTC.

The genes are TRBV6-4 and TRBJ2-3; 8 nucleotides align to TRBD2. V was clipped by 4 bases and J by 5 bases; unmatched bases: 14. The CDR3 is made up of 17 amino acids. Germline V gene data show CDR1 as MRHNA and CDR2 as SNTAGT. The CDR3 DNA follows: TGTGCCAGCAGTGCCTCTCCAGCGGGAGTGTCGTTAGATACGCAGTATTTT. Translating gives CASSASPAGVSLDTQYF.

In regard to this clone: One junction end does not reproduce the germline sequence, and a read error may be involved. The chain is built from TRBV7-8 and TRBJ1-1, with D maybe TRBD1 (6 bases). The CDR3 runs 13 residues. Germline V gene sequence: CDR1 SGHVS, CDR2 FQNEAQ. CDR3 region: CASSIAGATEAFF. The CDR3 bases are TGTGCCAGCAGCATAGCAGGGGCCACTGAAGCTTTCTTT. Looking up the rest from reference TRBV7-8 and TRBJ1-1 gives the full variable domain: GAGVSQSPRYKVAKRGQDVALRCDPISGHVSLFWYQQALGQGPEFLTYFQNEAQLDKSGLPSDRFFAERPEGSVSTLKIQRTQQEDSAVYLCASSIAGATEAFFGQGTRLTVV.

The rearrangement joins TRBV5-4 to TRBJ2-3; 13 positions agree with TRBD2. V gave up 3 bases and J gave up 4 bases; unmatched junction bases: 8. This CDR3 spans 17 amino acids. Germline V gene data show CDR1 as SGHNT and CDR2 as YYREEE (reference sequence). The CDR3 nucleotides read TGTGCCAGCAGCTATCGCACTAGCGGGGGGGCCGCAGATACGCAGTATTTT. As protein: CASSYRTSGGAADTQYF.

This clone was picked up one time. The chain employs TRBV7-2 and TRBJ2-3; D assignment may be TRBD1 or TRBD2 (5 bases each). V lost 5 bases and J 1 base, leaving 19 bases between the germline ends. The CDR3 has 17 residues. Germline V lookup: CDR1 SGHTA, CDR2 FQGNSA. The CDR3 loop reads CASSLTFRGLGTDTQYF. DNA for the CDR3: TGTGCCAGCAGCCTCACCTTTCGGGGCCTGGGCACAGATACGCAGTATTTT.

This clone was counted once. The chain joins TRBV30 to TRBJ1-6, with 8 bases matching TRBD1. Trimming removed 3 bases from V and 9 bases from J; junction bases left unmatched: 7. Germline assignment: CDR1 GTSNPN and CDR2 SVGIG (reference sequence). The CDR3 totals 14 residues. The CDR3: CAWRRTGMGSPLHF. The CDR3 nucleotides read TGTGCCTGGAGGAGGACAGGGATGGGTTCACCCCTCCACTTT.

Comment on this clone: Within the sample, other DNA sequences also encode this same CDR3. This chain links TRBV5-1 with TRBJ1-1; D not certain. V was shortened by 3 bases and J by 3 bases, with 9 bases between the two germline ends. CDR1 is SGHRS and CDR2 is YFSETQ in the germline V gene. CDR3 length: 13 amino acids. The CDR3, as DNA: TGCGCCAGCAGCTCCCACTTGGACACTGAAGCTTTCTTT. Translation gives CASSSHLDTEAFF.

This clone was seen once. J is TRBJ2-7 and V is TRBV25-1; maybe TRBD1 (6 bases). This CDR3 is 13 amino acids long. Per the germline V gene, CDR1 is MGHDK and CDR2 is SYGVNS. Trimming took off 4 bases at V and 0 bases at J, with 7 bases between the two ends. The CDR3 DNA reads as TGTGCCAGCAGTGGGGACAACTCCTACGAGCAGTACTTC. Protein: CASSGDNSYEQYF.

The chain couples TRBV19 to TRBJ2-1; 15 bases are shared with TRBD2. This CDR3 comprises 17 residues. Trimming at V came to 0 bases and at J to 7 bases, leaving 4 bases not matched to a gene. CDR1 and CDR2 from the germline V gene are LNHDA and SQIVND (reference sequence). CDR3 loop: CASSIDRTSGRVNEQFF. Written as DNA, the CDR3 is TGTGCCAGTAGTATAGACAGGACTAGCGGGAGGGTAAATGAGCAGTTCTTC.